One and the same sample provided the 15 T cell receptor beta chains below, sequenced in a study of CD8+CD57+ T cells in acquired aplastic anemia. According to the study, genomic DNA was the template for TCR beta VDJ and CDR3 profiling. A single record per CDR3 protein comes from TCRdb applying MiXCR to the reads. Of 250,000 to 300,000 distinct CDR3 sequences in the sample, 56% are singletons; the top ten hold approximately 8.2%. Sample: sorted CD4+, CD8+, or CD8+CD57+ T cells (not recorded which) from PBMCs. These TCRs come from a human donor with severe aplastic anemia or a healthy control (not recorded which).

This clonotype was counted a single time. An end of the junction differs from the germline gene, which may be a read error. V and J are TRBV5-1 and TRBJ2-7, with 8 bases that match TRBD1. This CDR3 region has 14 residues. Germline CDR1 and CDR2: SGHRS and YFSETQ. CDR3 in amino acids: CTSSLWTGPYEQYF. The DNA of the CDR3 is TGCACCAGCAGCTTGTGGACAGGGCCCTACGAGCAGTACTTC.

The rearrangement joins TRBV7-6 to TRBJ2-7; no clear D. The length of the CDR3 is 15 residues. Trimming removed 2 bases at V and 0 bases at J, with 11 bases between. The germline gives CDR1 SGHVS, CDR2 FNYEAQ. DNA of the CDR3: TGTGCCAGCAGCTTACTACCAGATAGCTCCTACGAGCAGTACTTC. It encodes CASSLLPDSSYEQYF.

V gene TRBV10-1 combines with J gene TRBJ2-3; 7 bases are a match to TRBD2. CDR3 length: 13 residues. Losses at the gene ends were 0 bases for V and 8 bases for J; bases not matched to a gene: 2. The germline V gene encodes CDR1 WNHNN and CDR2 SYGVQD (reference sequence). The CDR3 nucleotides are TGCGCCAGCAGTGAGTCCGGACTAGGTACGCAGTATTTT. The encoded protein is CASSESGLGTQYF.

The chain links TRBV20-1 to TRBJ1-4; D gene uncertain. The CDR3 sequence is 11 residues long. V lost 7 bases, J lost 4 bases, and 7 bases lay in between. Germline CDR1 is DFQATT and CDR2 is SNEGSKA (reference sequence). The CDR3 protein is CSVPNNEKLFF. The DNA for the CDR3 is TGCAGTGTACCTAATAATGAAAAACTGTTTTTT.

The chain recombines TRBV7-3 with TRBJ2-1; the match to TRBD2 covers 12 bases. The CDR3 totals 15 residues. Germline-derived CDR1 and CDR2 are SGHTA and FQGTGA. The V and J ends lost 4 bases and 8 bases, in that order; junction bases with no gene match: 6. CDR3 bases: TGTGCCAGCAGCTCCCGACTAGCGGGAGAGCATGAGCAGTTCTTC. Encoded protein: CASSSRLAGEHEQFF.

This clonotype was detected once. This chain uses TRBV7-2 with TRBJ2-7; D assignment may be TRBD1 or TRBD2 (5 bases each). The CDR3 contains 12 residues. CDR1 and CDR2 from the germline V gene are SGHTA and FQGNSA. Trimming left V 6 bases short and J 6 bases short, with 12 bases between. CDR3 DNA sequence: TGTGCCAGCAGTGAATTTGGGGGCGAGCAGTACTTC. It translates to CASSEFGGEQYF.

To note about this clonotype: A much bigger clone sits one base away, suggesting this may be a read error. This chain joins TRBV25-1 and TRBJ1-1; 10 nucleotides align to TRBD1. This CDR3 contains 14 residues. Germline V gene data show CDR1 as MGHDK and CDR2 as SYGVNS. CDR3 nucleotide sequence: TGTTCCAGCAGCCGACAGGGGGCGAACACTGAAGCTTTCTTT. It encodes CSSSRQGANTEAFF.

This clonotype was recorded many times. This chain uses TRBV9 with TRBJ2-3, with D unresolved. The CDR3 is 15 residues long. With 1 base removed from V and 0 bases from J, the gap between germline ends came to 9 bases. Germline assignment: CDR1 SGDLS and CDR2 YYNGEE. CDR3 in amino acids: CASSVTTSSTDTQYF. The CDR3 nucleotides are TGTGCCAGCAGCGTAACCACCTCTAGCACAGATACGCAGTATTTT.

This clonotype appeared a single time. The chain joins TRBV19 to TRBJ1-1; D possibly corresponds to TRBD1 (5 bases). V lost 5 bases and J lost 0, with 13 bases in between. Germline CDR1 and CDR2: LNHDA and SQIVND (reference sequence). CDR3 length: 15 residues. The CDR3 spells CASSSLRQMNTEAFF. In DNA, the CDR3 is TGTGCCAGTAGTTCCCTTCGACAGATGAACACTGAAGCTTTCTTT.

The V gene is TRBV7-6, the J gene TRBJ2-7, with TRBD2 matching 12 bases. V trimming: 5 bases; J trimming: 6 bases; junction bases outside the gene matches: 8. CDR1 is SGHVS, CDR2 FNYEAQ, per germline. CDR3 size: 15 residues. The CDR3, as DNA: TGTGCCAGCAGCATCTCTAGCGGGAGGGCCTCCGAGCAGTACTTC. This sequence encodes CASSISSGRASEQYF.

This clonotype was found many times. The chain couples TRBV19 to TRBJ2-1; TRBD2 might be the D (6 bases). The CDR3 length is 19 residues. V was cut by 10 bases and J by 1 base, with 29 bases left in between. The V gene's germline CDR1 is LNHDA and CDR2 SQIVND (reference sequence). The CDR3 loop is CAISPGRRGGLASYNEQFF. In nucleotides, the CDR3 is TGTGCCATTTCTCCGGGACGCCGAGGAGGGCTAGCGTCCTACAATGAGCAGTTCTTC.

The rearrangement links TRBV29-1 to TRBJ2-5; TRBD2 aligns across 8 bases. Germline CDR1 reads SQVTM; CDR2 reads ANQGSEA. Trimming at V came to 5 bases and at J to 5 bases, leaving 1 base not matched to a gene. The CDR3 totals 11 residues. CDR3 nucleotides: TGCAGCGTTACGGGAGGGGAGACCCAGTACTTC. Translation: CSVTGGETQYF. The complete variable domain, with remaining parts taken from reference TRBV29-1 and TRBJ2-5, reads SAVISQKPSRDICQRGTSLTIQCQVDSQVTMMFWYRQQPGQSLTLIATANQGSEATYESGFVIDKFPISRPNLTFSTLTVSNMSPEDSSIYLCSVTGGETQYFGPGTRLLVL.

The genes are TRBV20-1 and TRBJ1-6, with D hard to call. V was cut by 4 bases and J by 9 bases, with 13 bases left in between. Germline-derived CDR1 and CDR2 are DFQATT and SNEGSKA (reference sequence). The CDR3 runs 13 residues. The CDR3 DNA sequence: TGCAGTGCTATTGGGGTCCCTGGTTCACCCCTCCACTTT. This translates into CSAIGVPGSPLHF.

V and J are TRBV10-3 and TRBJ1-2; possible D gene TRBD1, 6 bases. This CDR3 comprises 13 residues. The V gene lost 0 bases and the J gene lost 7 bases, with 9 bases spanning the gap. Germline V gene data show CDR1 as ENHRY and CDR2 as SYGVKD. The CDR3 DNA is TGTGCCATCAGTGAGTCGGAGACAGGTGGCTACACCTTC. Its translation is CAISESETGGYTF.

The count of this clonotype is one. V usage is TRBV7-8 and J usage is TRBJ2-1; either TRBD1 or TRBD2 may supply D (5 bases each). The length of the CDR3 is 18 residues. Trimming left V 5 bases short and J 4 bases short, with 24 bases between. Germline CDR1 is SGHVS and CDR2 is FQNEAQ. As DNA, the CDR3 is TGTGCCAGCAGCCACAAGGCCCATGGGGACGCGGGTTACAATGAGCAGTTCTTC. It codes for CASSHKAHGDAGYNEQFF. The entire variable domain, with the rest obtained from reference TRBV7-8 and TRBJ2-1, is as follows: GAGVSQSPRYKVAKRGQDVALRCDPISGHVSLFWYQQALGQGPEFLTYFQNEAQLDKSGLPSDRFFAERPEGSVSTLKIQRTQQEDSAVYLCASSHKAHGDAGYNEQFFGPGTRLTVL.